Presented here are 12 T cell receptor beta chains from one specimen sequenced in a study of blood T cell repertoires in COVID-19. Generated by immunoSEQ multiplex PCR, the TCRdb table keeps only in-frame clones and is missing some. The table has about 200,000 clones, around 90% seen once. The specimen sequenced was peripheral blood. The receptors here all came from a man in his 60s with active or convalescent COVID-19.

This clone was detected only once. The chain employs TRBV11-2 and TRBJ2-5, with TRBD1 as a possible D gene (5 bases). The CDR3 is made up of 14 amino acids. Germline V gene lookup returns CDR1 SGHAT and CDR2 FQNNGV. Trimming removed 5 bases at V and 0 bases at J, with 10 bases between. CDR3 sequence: CASSPDSYQETQYF. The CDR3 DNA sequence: TGTGCCAGCAGCCCCGACAGTTACCAAGAGACCCAGTACTTC.

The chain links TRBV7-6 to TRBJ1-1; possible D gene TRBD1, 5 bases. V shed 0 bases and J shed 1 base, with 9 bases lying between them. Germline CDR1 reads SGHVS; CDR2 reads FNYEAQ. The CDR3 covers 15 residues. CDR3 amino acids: CASSLALTENTEAFF. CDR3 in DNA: TGTGCCAGCAGCTTAGCCCTGACAGAGAACACTGAAGCTTTCTTT.

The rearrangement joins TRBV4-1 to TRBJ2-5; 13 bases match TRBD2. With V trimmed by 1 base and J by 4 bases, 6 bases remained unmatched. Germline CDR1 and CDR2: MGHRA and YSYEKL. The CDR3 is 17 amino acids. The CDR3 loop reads CASSQGTSGGARETQYF. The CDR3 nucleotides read TGCGCCAGCAGCCAAGGTACTAGCGGGGGGGCCCGAGAGACCCAGTACTTC.

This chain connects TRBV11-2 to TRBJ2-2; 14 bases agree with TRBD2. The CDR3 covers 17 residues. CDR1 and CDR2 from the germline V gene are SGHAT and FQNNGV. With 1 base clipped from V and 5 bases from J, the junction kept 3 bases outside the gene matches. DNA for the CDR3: TGTGCCAGCAGCTTAGCCCGACTAGCGGGGGGGACCGGGGAGCTGTTTTTT. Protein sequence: CASSLARLAGGTGELFF.

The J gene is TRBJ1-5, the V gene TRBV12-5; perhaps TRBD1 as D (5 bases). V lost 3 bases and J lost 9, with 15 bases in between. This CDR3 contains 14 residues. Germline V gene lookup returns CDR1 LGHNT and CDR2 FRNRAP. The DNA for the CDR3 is TGTGCTAGTGGTTTCGGCCTGCTCCAGGGGCCCCAGCATTTT. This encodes CASGFGLLQGPQHF.

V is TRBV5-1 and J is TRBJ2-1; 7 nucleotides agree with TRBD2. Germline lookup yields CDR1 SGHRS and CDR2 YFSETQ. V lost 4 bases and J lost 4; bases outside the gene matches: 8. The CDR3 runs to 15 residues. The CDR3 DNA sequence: TGCGCCAGCAGCGGCGGGGGTGGGCGGTACAATGAGCAGTTCTTC. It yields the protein CASSGGGGRYNEQFF.

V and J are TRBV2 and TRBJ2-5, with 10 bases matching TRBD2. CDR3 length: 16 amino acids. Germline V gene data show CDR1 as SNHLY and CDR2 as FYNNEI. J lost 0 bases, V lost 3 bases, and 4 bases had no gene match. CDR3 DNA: TGTGCCAGCAGTGAGGATAGCGGGGGGTACCAAGAGACCCAGTACTTC. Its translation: CASSEDSGGYQETQYF.

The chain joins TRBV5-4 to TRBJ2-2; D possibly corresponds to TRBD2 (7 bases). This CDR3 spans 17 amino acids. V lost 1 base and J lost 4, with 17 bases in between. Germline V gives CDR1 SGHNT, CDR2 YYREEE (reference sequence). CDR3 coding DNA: TGTGCCAGCAGCTTGAGGGGGGGGAGGGAGAGCACCGGGGAGCTGTTTTTT. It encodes CASSLRGGRESTGELFF.

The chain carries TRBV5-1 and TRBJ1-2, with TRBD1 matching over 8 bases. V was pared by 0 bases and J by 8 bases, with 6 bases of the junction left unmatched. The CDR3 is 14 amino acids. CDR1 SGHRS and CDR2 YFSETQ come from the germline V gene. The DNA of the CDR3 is TGCGCCAGCAGCTTGGGACAGGGGATAAGGGGCTACACCTTC. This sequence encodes CASSLGQGIRGYTF. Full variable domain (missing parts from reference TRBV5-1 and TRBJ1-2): KAGVTQTPRYLIKTRGQQVTLSCSPISGHRSVSWYQQTPGQGLQFLFEYFSETQRNKGNFPGRFSGRQFSNSRSEMNVSTLELGDSALYLCASSLGQGIRGYTFGSGTRLTVV.

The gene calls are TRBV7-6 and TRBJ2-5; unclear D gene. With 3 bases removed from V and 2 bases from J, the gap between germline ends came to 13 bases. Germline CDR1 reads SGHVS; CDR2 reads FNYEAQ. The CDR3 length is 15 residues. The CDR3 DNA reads TGTGCCAGCAGCTTCTTCGGTCTGAGACAAGAGACCCAGTACTTC. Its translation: CASSFFGLRQETQYF.

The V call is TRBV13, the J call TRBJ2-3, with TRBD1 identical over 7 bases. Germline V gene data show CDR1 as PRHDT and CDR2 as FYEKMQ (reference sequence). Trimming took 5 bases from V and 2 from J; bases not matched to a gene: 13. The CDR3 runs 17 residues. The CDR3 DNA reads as TGTGCCAGCAGCAGGGTCCCCGGACAGGACACCACAGATACGCAGTATTTT. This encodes CASSRVPGQDTTDTQYF.

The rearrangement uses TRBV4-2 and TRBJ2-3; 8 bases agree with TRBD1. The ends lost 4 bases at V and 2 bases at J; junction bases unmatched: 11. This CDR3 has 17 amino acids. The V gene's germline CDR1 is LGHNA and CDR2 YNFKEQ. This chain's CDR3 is CASSLRGTGSYTDTQYF. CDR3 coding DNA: TGTGCCAGCAGCCTAAGAGGGACAGGATCGTACACAGATACGCAGTATTTT.